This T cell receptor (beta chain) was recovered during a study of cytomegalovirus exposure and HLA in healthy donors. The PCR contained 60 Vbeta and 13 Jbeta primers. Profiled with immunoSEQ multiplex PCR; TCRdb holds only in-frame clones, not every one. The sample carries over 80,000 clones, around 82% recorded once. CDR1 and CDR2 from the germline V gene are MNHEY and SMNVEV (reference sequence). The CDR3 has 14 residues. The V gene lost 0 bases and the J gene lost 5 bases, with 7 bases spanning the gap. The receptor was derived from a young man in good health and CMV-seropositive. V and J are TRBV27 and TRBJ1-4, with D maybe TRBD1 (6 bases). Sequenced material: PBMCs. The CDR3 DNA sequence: TGTGCCAGCAGTTTATCCGGACAGAATGAAAAACTGTTTTTT. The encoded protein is CASSLSGQNEKLFF.